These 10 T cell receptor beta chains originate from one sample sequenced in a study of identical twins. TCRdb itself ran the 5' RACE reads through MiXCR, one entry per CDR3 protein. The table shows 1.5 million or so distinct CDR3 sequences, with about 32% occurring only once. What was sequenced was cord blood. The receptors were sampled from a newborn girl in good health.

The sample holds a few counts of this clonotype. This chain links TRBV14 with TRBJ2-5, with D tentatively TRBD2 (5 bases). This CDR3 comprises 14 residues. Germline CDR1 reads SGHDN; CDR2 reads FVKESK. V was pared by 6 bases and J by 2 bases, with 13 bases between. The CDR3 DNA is TGTGCCAGCAGTCGGAGGTATGGGCAAGAGACCCAGTACTTC. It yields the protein CASSRRYGQETQYF.

The CDR3 loop reads CASSPRIGTSRRYTQYF. CDR3 DNA: TGTGCCAGCAGCCCCCGAATTGGGACTAGCAGACGGTATACGCAGTATTTT. This rearrangement joins TRBV3-1 to TRBJ2-3, with 9 bases that match TRBD2. The V and J ends lost 4 bases and 7 bases, in that order; junction bases with no gene match: 15. The length of the CDR3 is 17 residues. The germline gives CDR1 LGHDT, CDR2 YNNKEL (reference sequence).

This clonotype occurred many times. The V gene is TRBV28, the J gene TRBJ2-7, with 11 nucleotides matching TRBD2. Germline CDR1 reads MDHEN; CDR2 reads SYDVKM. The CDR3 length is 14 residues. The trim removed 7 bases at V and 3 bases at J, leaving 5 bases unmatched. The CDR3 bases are TGTGCCAGCATGGGACTAGCGGTAGACTACGAGCAGTACTTC. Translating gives CASMGLAVDYEQYF.

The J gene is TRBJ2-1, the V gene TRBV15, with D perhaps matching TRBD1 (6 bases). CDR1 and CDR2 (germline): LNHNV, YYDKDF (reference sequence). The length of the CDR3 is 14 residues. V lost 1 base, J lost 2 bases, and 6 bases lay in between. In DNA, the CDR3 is TGTGCCACCAGCAGAGGGGACACCTACAATGAGCAGTTCTTC. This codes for CATSRGDTYNEQFF.

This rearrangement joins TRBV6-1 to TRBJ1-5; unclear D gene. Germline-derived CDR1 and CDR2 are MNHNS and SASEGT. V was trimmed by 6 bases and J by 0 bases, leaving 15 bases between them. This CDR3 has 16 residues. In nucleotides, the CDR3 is TGTGCCAGCAGCGCCGCCTCGGGCCTTAGCAATCAGCCCCAGCATTTT. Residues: CASSAASGLSNQPQHF.

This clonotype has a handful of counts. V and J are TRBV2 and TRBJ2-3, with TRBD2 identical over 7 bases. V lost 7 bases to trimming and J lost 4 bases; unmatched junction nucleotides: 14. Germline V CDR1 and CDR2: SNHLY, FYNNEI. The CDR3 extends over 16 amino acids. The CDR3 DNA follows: TGTGCCAGCATTCGCCTCACTAGCGCAAAGGCAGATACGCAGTATTTT. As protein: CASIRLTSAKADTQYF.

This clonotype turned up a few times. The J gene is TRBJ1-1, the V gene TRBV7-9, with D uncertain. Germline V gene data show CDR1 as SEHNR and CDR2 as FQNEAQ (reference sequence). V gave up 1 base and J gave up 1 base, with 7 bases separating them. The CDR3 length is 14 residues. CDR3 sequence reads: CASSLGWGNTEAFF. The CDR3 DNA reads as TGTGCCAGCAGCTTAGGATGGGGGAACACTGAAGCTTTCTTT.

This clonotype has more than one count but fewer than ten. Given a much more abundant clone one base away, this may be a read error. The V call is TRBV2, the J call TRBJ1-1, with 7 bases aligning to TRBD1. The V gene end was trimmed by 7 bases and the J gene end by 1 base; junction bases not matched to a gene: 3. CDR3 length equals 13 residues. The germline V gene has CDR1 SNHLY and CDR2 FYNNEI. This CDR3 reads CASIRDRNTEAFF. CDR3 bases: TGTGCCAGCATCCGGGACAGGAACACTGAAGCTTTCTTT.

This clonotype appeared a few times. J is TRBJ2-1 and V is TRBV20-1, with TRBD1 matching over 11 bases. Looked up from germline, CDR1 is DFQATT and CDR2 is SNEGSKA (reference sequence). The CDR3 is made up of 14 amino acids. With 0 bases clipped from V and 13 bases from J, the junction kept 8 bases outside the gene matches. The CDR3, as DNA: TGCAGTGCTAGAGAGTCGGGGACAGGGGGTCGACAGTTCTTC. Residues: CSARESGTGGRQFF.

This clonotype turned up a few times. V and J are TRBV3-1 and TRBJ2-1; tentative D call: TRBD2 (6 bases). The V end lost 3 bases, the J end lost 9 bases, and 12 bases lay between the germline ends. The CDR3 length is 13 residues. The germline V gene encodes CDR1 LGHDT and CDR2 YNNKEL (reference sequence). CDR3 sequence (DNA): TGTGCCAGCAGCCAGGACTACAGAGGTGAGCAGTTCTTC. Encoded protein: CASSQDYRGEQFF.